The 21 T cell receptor beta chains reported below all come from one sample, sequenced in a study of blood T cell repertoires in COVID-19. Method: immunoSEQ multiplex PCR; TCRdb's copy keeps in-frame clones and lacks some. This table holds roughly 150,000 clones, more than 80% found once. Sequencing input: peripheral blood. The receptor set was obtained from a woman in her 40s with acute or convalescent COVID-19.

V usage is TRBV6-2 or TRBV6-3 and J usage is TRBJ2-7, with 7 bases lining up with TRBD1. The CDR3 is 16 amino acids. With 5 bases clipped from V and 0 bases from J, the junction kept 10 bases outside the gene matches. The V gene's germline CDR1 is MNHEY and CDR2 SVGEGT. The DNA of the CDR3 is TGTGCCAGCAGTCGGCTGGACAGGTCGCCCTCCTACGAGCAGTACTTC. As protein: CASSRLDRSPSYEQYF.

This clone was seen once. V gene TRBV2 combines with J gene TRBJ2-1, with a tentative D call TRBD2 (5 bases). V was cut by 7 bases and J by 2 bases, with 9 bases left in between. This CDR3 is built from 13 residues. Germline CDR1 SNHLY, CDR2 FYNNEI. CDR3 residues: CASKTGTYNEQFF. The CDR3 DNA follows: TGTGCCAGCAAGACGGGGACCTACAATGAGCAGTTCTTC.

This clone was counted once. The gene calls are TRBV25-1 and TRBJ1-4, with unresolved D. CDR1 is MGHDK, CDR2 SYGVNS, per germline. CDR3 length: 15 residues. Trimming cost V 6 bases and J 4 bases, with 15 bases left between them. CDR3 region: CASRSTDGNNEKLFF. The CDR3 nucleotides are TGTGCCAGCAGATCTACGGACGGGAATAATGAAAAACTGTTTTTT.

The chain is built from TRBV7-9 and TRBJ2-1, with TRBD2 matching over 10 bases. V trimming: 1 base; J trimming: 7 bases; junction bases outside the gene matches: 16. Germline V gives CDR1 SEHNR, CDR2 FQNEAQ (reference sequence). CDR3 length: 19 amino acids. This CDR3 reads CASSLGPGSVAGGSNEQFF. CDR3 DNA: TGTGCCAGCAGCTTAGGTCCAGGGTCGGTAGCGGGAGGATCTAATGAGCAGTTCTTC.

The chain is built from TRBV27 and TRBJ2-5, with TRBD2 matching 11 bases. The CDR3 totals 16 residues. V lost 8 bases and J lost 6; bases outside the gene matches: 14. Per germline, CDR1 MNHEY and CDR2 SMNVEV (reference sequence). The CDR3 here is CASGSDVAGGPKTQYF. The CDR3 coding sequence is TGTGCCAGCGGATCTGATGTAGCGGGAGGGCCTAAGACCCAGTACTTC.

The V gene is TRBV27, the J gene TRBJ2-7; TRBD1 agrees at 8 bases. This CDR3 region has 14 residues. The V gene's germline CDR1 is MNHEY and CDR2 SMNVEV (reference sequence). V shed 5 bases, J shed 2 bases, and the junction held 5 bases outside the gene matches. The CDR3 nucleotides read TGTGCCAGCAGTAGACAGGGGCGAGCCTACGAGCAGTACTTC. It specifies CASSRQGRAYEQYF.

The chain combines TRBV6-1 with TRBJ1-2; 7 bases are shared with TRBD1. After removal of 2 bases from V and 4 bases from J, the junction contained 4 bases not matched to a gene. The CDR3 runs to 14 residues. Germline-derived CDR1 and CDR2 are MNHNS and SASEGT. CDR3 amino acids: CASSESAGGYGYTF. DNA for the CDR3: TGTGCCAGCAGTGAATCGGCAGGGGGCTATGGCTACACCTTC.

This chain uses TRBV27 with TRBJ2-7; TRBD2 matches 9 bases. After removal of 2 bases from V and 3 bases from J, the junction contained 2 bases not matched to a gene. CDR1 is MNHEY and CDR2 is SMNVEV in the germline V gene (reference sequence). This CDR3 is 14 amino acids long. The CDR3 nucleotides are TGTGCCAGCAGTTTAACTAGCGGGCTCTACGAGCAGTACTTC. Its translation is CASSLTSGLYEQYF.

The genes are TRBV21-1 and TRBJ2-7; TRBD1, the table's D call, lacks a check against the DNA. TRBV21-1 is labeled a pseudogene. This CDR3 region has 14 residues. The CDR3 reads CASSTRGPSYEQYF. The DNA for the CDR3 is TGTGCCAGCAGCACGAGGGGGCCTTCCTACGAGCAGTACTTC.

This chain connects TRBV5-1 to TRBJ1-6, with D unclear. The CDR3 is made up of 13 amino acids. V lost 0 bases, J lost 10 bases, and 8 bases lay in between. In germline, CDR1 is SGHRS, CDR2 YFSETQ. The CDR3 DNA reads TGCGCCAGCAGCTTGGTTCTAGGATCACCCCTCCACTTT. The encoded protein is CASSLVLGSPLHF.

This clone was seen only once. This chain links TRBV9 with TRBJ2-2, with D perhaps matching TRBD1 (6 bases). This CDR3 comprises 18 residues. V was clipped by 0 bases and J by 3 bases, with 18 bases between them. Germline assignment: CDR1 SGDLS and CDR2 YYNGEE. Here the CDR3 reads CASSVEQGDPRDTGELFF. The CDR3 DNA is TGTGCCAGCAGCGTAGAACAGGGTGACCCGAGGGACACCGGGGAGCTGTTTTTT.

The V and J genes are TRBV5-1 and TRBJ2-1, with 10 bases identical to TRBD2. The germline gives CDR1 SGHRS, CDR2 YFSETQ. V was pared by 4 bases and J by 5 bases, with 15 bases of the junction left unmatched. CDR3 length equals 18 residues. The DNA of the CDR3 is TGCGCCAGCAGCCAGGCCCTAGCGGGAGTAGGGTTGAACAATGAGCAGTTCTTC. This codes for CASSQALAGVGLNNEQFF.

The genes are TRBV24-1 and TRBJ2-1; 13 bases agree with TRBD2. V shed 4 bases, J shed 7 bases, and the junction held 18 bases outside the gene matches. Looked up from germline, CDR1 is KGHDR and CDR2 is SFDVKD. The CDR3 has 20 residues. The chain's CDR3 is CATSDVPGTGTSGIWNEQFF. Here the CDR3 DNA reads TGTGCCACCAGTGACGTGCCCGGGACAGGGACTAGCGGGATATGGAATGAGCAGTTCTTC.

J is TRBJ2-2 and V is TRBV29-1, with 8 bases matching TRBD1. The junction had 5 bases not matched to a gene; V was cut back by 7 bases and J by 1 base. The CDR3 has 14 amino acids. Germline V gene sequence: CDR1 SQVTM, CDR2 ANQGSEA. CDR3: CSADGQGNTGELFF. Written as DNA, the CDR3 is TGCAGCGCCGACGGACAGGGGAACACCGGGGAGCTGTTTTTT.

The gene calls are TRBV3-1 (or the pseudogene TRBV3-2) and TRBJ2-1; 7 bases line up with TRBD1. CDR1 LGHDT and CDR2 YNNKEL come from the germline V gene (reference sequence). With 5 bases clipped from V and 2 bases from J, the junction kept 6 bases outside the gene matches. CDR3 length: 15 residues. CDR3 bases: TGTGCCAGCAGCGTACGACAGGGAACCTACAATGAGCAGTTCTTC. Translating gives CASSVRQGTYNEQFF.

The rearrangement uses TRBV6-5 and TRBJ1-2; TRBD1 might be the D (6 bases). This CDR3 spans 15 amino acids. V was trimmed by 2 bases and J by 6 bases, leaving 16 bases between them. Germline CDR1 and CDR2: MNHEY and SVGAGI. The CDR3 sequence is CASSYRIQGFNGYTF. The CDR3 DNA reads as TGTGCCAGCAGTTACCGAATACAGGGTTTCAATGGCTACACCTTC.

J is TRBJ1-2 and V is TRBV7-2; 8 nucleotides agree with TRBD1. The V gene's germline CDR1 is SGHTA and CDR2 FQGNSA. This CDR3 has 18 residues. Trimming cost V 1 base and J 3 bases; bases outside gene matches: 13. The CDR3 protein is CASSLGQGASQQYYGYTF. For the CDR3, the DNA is TGTGCCAGCAGCTTAGGGCAGGGGGCAAGTCAGCAATACTATGGCTACACCTTC.

V usage is TRBV28 and J usage is TRBJ2-3; 7 positions agree with TRBD1. The germline CDR1 and CDR2 sequences are MDHEN and SYDVKM. This CDR3 contains 15 residues. V lost 3 bases, J lost 6 bases, and 9 bases stayed unmatched. CDR3 DNA sequence: TGTGCCAGCAGTTTTCCGTTACAGGGGACGGATACGCAGTATTTT. Translation: CASSFPLQGTDTQYF.

The V gene is TRBV11-2, the J gene TRBJ2-7; 13 bases match TRBD2. CDR1 and CDR2 (germline): SGHAT, FQNNGV. CDR3 size: 15 residues. Trimming cost V 3 bases and J 3 bases; bases outside gene matches: 2. CDR3 DNA: TGTGCCAGCAGCTTTGGACTAGCGGGGGTCTACGAGCAGTACTTC. Protein sequence: CASSFGLAGVYEQYF.

J is TRBJ2-6 and V is TRBV5-5, with D tentatively TRBD2 (5 bases). The CDR3 runs to 15 residues. V lost 4 bases and J 2 bases, leaving 10 bases between the germline ends. From germline, CDR1 is SGHKS and CDR2 YYEKEE (reference sequence). The CDR3 bases are TGTGCCAGCAGCCAAGGACTCCCTGGGGCCAACGTCCTGACTTTC. This gives the protein CASSQGLPGANVLTF.

This sequence joins TRBV27 and TRBJ1-4; tentatively, D is TRBD1 (5 bases). The V gene's germline CDR1 is MNHEY and CDR2 SMNVEV (reference sequence). The CDR3 length is 15 residues. Trimming left V 6 bases short and J 2 bases short, with 13 bases between. CDR3 DNA: TGTGCCAGCAGCAATAGCGGGGCCACTAATGAAAAACTGTTTTTT. It translates to CASSNSGATNEKLFF.